The 25 T cell receptor beta chains listed next were all sequenced from one sample in a study of memory CD4+ T cells and cytomegalovirus serostatus. Profiling relied on immunoSEQ multiplex PCR, and the TCRdb table lists in-frame clones only, not all of them. Here the sample spans 70,000 or so clones, 75% to 85% being singletons. The sort gate was single viable CD3+CD4+CD8-CD45RO+ cells for memory CD4+ T cells. Sequenced: memory CD4+ T cells from blood. The origin of the receptors is an adult in good health and CMV-seropositive.

The J gene is TRBJ2-1, the V gene TRBV6-5; D might be TRBD1 (5 bases). In germline, CDR1 is MNHEY, CDR2 SVGAGI. This CDR3 is built from 15 residues. Deletions cut 2 bases from V and 6 bases from J, with 14 bases between. In nucleotides, the CDR3 is TGTGCCAGCAGTTACGCGACAGTTAGATCCAATGAGCAGTTCTTC. Protein: CASSYATVRSNEQFF.

This clone was recorded a few times. The chain uses TRBV7-9 and TRBJ1-5; D is undetermined. The germline CDR1 and CDR2 sequences are SEHNR and FQNEAQ (reference sequence). V lost 0 bases to trimming and J lost 7 bases, with 4 bases between them. This CDR3 spans 12 amino acids. The CDR3 DNA reads TGTGCCAGCAGCTTAGCATCGCAGCCCCAGCATTTT. Its translation is CASSLASQPQHF.

This clone has only a few counts. The V call is TRBV6-1, the J call TRBJ2-6; D gene unclear. Deletions cut 1 base from V and 7 bases from J, with 17 bases between. In germline, CDR1 is MNHNS, CDR2 SASEGT. CDR3 length: 17 residues. The CDR3 is CASSEDSSLTRANVLTF. The CDR3 region has the DNA TGTGCCAGCAGTGAAGACAGTTCCTTAACCCGTGCCAACGTCCTGACTTTC.

V usage is TRBV27 and J usage is TRBJ1-1, with D possibly TRBD1 on 6 matching bases. Trimming took off 5 bases at V and 0 bases at J, with 13 bases between the two ends. The CDR3 covers 15 residues. Germline-derived CDR1 and CDR2 are MNHEY and SMNVEV (reference sequence). Here the CDR3 DNA reads TGTGCCAGCAGTCCGAGAAGACAGGTGAACACTGAAGCTTTCTTT. This codes for CASSPRRQVNTEAFF.

Here the CDR3 reads CASRTGPSTDTQYF. The CDR3 DNA sequence: TGTGCCTCGCGAACAGGGCCTAGCACAGATACGCAGTATTTT. V usage is TRBV30 and J usage is TRBJ2-3, with D perhaps TRBD1 (6 bases). Germline V CDR1 and CDR2: GTSNPN, SVGIG (reference sequence). Trimming cost V 7 bases and J 0 bases, with 14 bases left between them. The CDR3 runs 14 residues.

This clone has just a few counts. V and J are TRBV5-1 and TRBJ2-7, with D tentatively TRBD1 (5 bases). Trimming took off 5 bases at V and 2 bases at J, with 11 bases between the two ends. This CDR3 is 13 amino acids long. Germline-derived CDR1 and CDR2 are SGHRS and YFSETQ. DNA for the CDR3: TGCGCCAGCAGATCTCAGGGCCCCTACGAGCAGTACGTC. Its protein product is CASRSQGPYEQYV.

This chain connects TRBV2 to TRBJ2-1; TRBD1 might be the D (5 bases). Germline-derived CDR1 and CDR2 are SNHLY and FYNNEI. The V end was cut by 4 bases, the J end by 6 bases, with 7 bases between. This CDR3 comprises 12 residues. The chain's CDR3 is CASSVRGNEQFF. The CDR3 DNA reads as TGTGCCAGCAGTGTAAGGGGCAATGAGCAGTTCTTC.

The gene calls are TRBV5-5 and TRBJ2-7; 7 bases are shared with TRBD1. CDR1 SGHKS and CDR2 YYEKEE come from the germline V gene (reference sequence). Trimming removed 5 bases from V and 0 bases from J; junction bases left unmatched: 2. The CDR3 loop spans 13 amino acids. CDR3 DNA: TGTGCCAGCAGGAAGGGGGCCTCCTACGAGCAGTACGTC. As protein: CASRKGASYEQYV.

The gene calls are TRBV19 and TRBJ2-2, with 10 bases matching TRBD1. The CDR3 extends over 14 amino acids. Per the germline V gene, CDR1 is LNHDA and CDR2 is SQIVND (reference sequence). The ends lost 9 bases at V and 7 bases at J; junction bases unmatched: 8. CDR3 amino acids: CASSSTGGGGELFF. In DNA, the CDR3 is TGTGCCAGCAGTTCGACAGGGGGCGGCGGGGAGCTGTTTTTT.

The chain employs TRBV7-9 and TRBJ1-1; a possible D gene is TRBD1 (5 bases). Germline assignment: CDR1 SEHNR and CDR2 FQNEAQ (reference sequence). The germline V and J ends were trimmed by 1 base and 6 bases, with 12 bases remaining between them. The CDR3 covers 14 residues. CDR3 loop: CASSLVAGRPEAFF. CDR3 sequence (DNA): TGTGCCAGCAGCTTAGTGGCGGGGCGGCCTGAAGCTTTCTTT.

The chain recombines TRBV7-8 with TRBJ2-1; 10 bases line up with TRBD2. The CDR3 is made up of 15 amino acids. J gave up 2 bases and V 5 bases, and 3 bases lay outside the gene matches. Germline V gene data show CDR1 as SGHVS and CDR2 as FQNEAQ. The CDR3 loop reads CASSRSGRTYNEQFF. CDR3 sequence (DNA): TGTGCCAGCAGCCGTAGCGGGAGGACCTACAATGAGCAGTTCTTC. Drawing the rest from reference TRBV7-8 and TRBJ2-1, the complete variable domain is GAGVSQSPRYKVAKRGQDVALRCDPISGHVSLFWYQQALGQGPEFLTYFQNEAQLDKSGLPSDRFFAERPEGSVSTLKIQRTQQEDSAVYLCASSRSGRTYNEQFFGPGTRLTVL.

The table lists this clone with a count of one. The chain links TRBV6-1 to TRBJ1-5; D not certain. The germline gives CDR1 MNHNS, CDR2 SASEGT. The V gene lost 6 bases and the J gene lost 7 bases, with 10 bases spanning the gap. There are 12 residues in the CDR3. For the CDR3, the DNA is TGTGCCAGCAGACACTTTGGCCAGCCCCAGCATTTT. Its protein is CASRHFGQPQHF.

V and J are TRBV18 and TRBJ2-1; weak D call: TRBD2 (5 bases). CDR3 length: 14 amino acids. CDR1 KGHSH and CDR2 LQKENI come from the germline V gene. V lost 2 bases and J 4 bases, leaving 9 bases between the germline ends. This CDR3 is CASSPFGGYNEQFF. In DNA form, the CDR3 reads TGTGCCAGCTCACCATTCGGAGGATACAATGAGCAGTTCTTC.

The chain links TRBV6-1 to TRBJ2-7, with a tentative D call TRBD2 (5 bases). The V end lost 5 bases, the J end lost 4 bases, and 12 bases lay between the germline ends. In germline, CDR1 is MNHNS, CDR2 SASEGT. The CDR3 runs 13 residues. CDR3 amino acids: CASSRGIEYEQYF. CDR3 DNA sequence: TGTGCCAGCAGTAGAGGGATCGAGTACGAGCAGTACTTC.

The table lists this clone with a few counts. The chain uses TRBV11-3 and TRBJ1-1; D remains unclear. This CDR3 is 13 amino acids long. Germline CDR1 and CDR2: SGHNT and YENEEA. V was trimmed by 2 bases and J by 8 bases, leaving 12 bases between them. CDR3 in DNA: TGTGCCAGCAGCTTATCCCGATGGAACGAAGCTTTCTTT. This codes for CASSLSRWNEAFF.

The chain employs TRBV27 and TRBJ1-1; the D gene is possibly TRBD1 (6 bases). V gave up 6 bases and J gave up 2 bases, with 10 bases separating them. This CDR3 region has 13 residues. CDR1 and CDR2 from the germline V gene are MNHEY and SMNVEV (reference sequence). In DNA form, the CDR3 reads TGTGCCAGCAGCCACAGGGACAACACTGAAGCTTTCTTT. The encoded protein is CASSHRDNTEAFF.

The chain has TRBV25-1 and TRBJ2-3; 10 bases line up with TRBD2. Germline V gives CDR1 MGHDK, CDR2 SYGVNS. CDR3 length: 15 amino acids. V gave up 3 bases and J gave up 8 bases; unmatched junction bases: 8. As DNA, the CDR3 is TGTGCCAGCAGTGAGATTAGCGGGAGGTGGGGTACGCAGTATTTT. Its translation is CASSEISGRWGTQYF.

In this sample, this clone turned up once. The CDR3 bases are TGCGCCAGCAGCTTGGAGGGGGGGGAGCAGTTCTTC. Residues: CASSLEGGEQFF. V is TRBV5-1 and J is TRBJ2-1, with D perhaps matching TRBD2 (7 bases). CDR3 length: 12 residues. Trimming pared 0 bases from V and 10 bases from J, leaving 8 bases between. CDR1 and CDR2 (germline): SGHRS, YFSETQ.

The rearrangement links TRBV15 to TRBJ2-5; no reliable D call. V gave up 1 base and J gave up 5 bases, with 11 bases separating them. The CDR3 contains 14 residues. CDR1 is LNHNV, CDR2 YYDKDF, per germline (reference sequence). The CDR3, as DNA: TGTGCCACCAGCAGAGGGCAGACGCGGGAGACCCAGTACTTC. Its translation: CATSRGQTRETQYF.

The chain links TRBV5-1 to TRBJ1-4; maybe TRBD1 (6 bases). The CDR3 runs 15 residues. Germline CDR1 reads SGHRS; CDR2 reads YFSETQ. V was cut by 3 bases and J by 1 base, with 10 bases left in between. The CDR3: CASSSQGQTNEKLFF. DNA for the CDR3: TGCGCCAGCAGCTCCCAGGGGCAAACTAATGAAAAACTGTTTTTT.

The chain uses TRBV18 and TRBJ1-1; the D is unclear. Germline V lookup: CDR1 KGHSH, CDR2 LQKENI. This CDR3 contains 14 residues. Trimming shortened V by 0 bases and J by 1 base, and 6 bases separated the two germline ends. CDR3 nucleotide sequence: TGTGCCAGCTCACCACCAGGGCAGAACACTGAAGCTTTCTTT. Its protein is CASSPPGQNTEAFF.

The chain combines TRBV5-1 with TRBJ2-2; TRBD2 aligns across 9 bases. J was trimmed by 3 bases and V by 3 bases; bases with no gene match: 6. The CDR3 spans 16 residues. Germline V gene lookup returns CDR1 SGHRS and CDR2 YFSETQ. The CDR3 nucleotides are TGCGCCAGCAGCTCGGGGACTAGCCCTGACACCGGGGAGCTGTTTTTT. Translating it yields CASSSGTSPDTGELFF.

The chain carries TRBV5-6 and TRBJ1-2; 10 bases agree with TRBD1. In germline, CDR1 is SGHDT, CDR2 YYEEEE. The junction had 13 bases not matched to a gene; V was cut back by 4 bases and J by 4 bases. The CDR3 runs 17 residues. The CDR3 DNA is TGTGCCAGCAGCCCCACTCCGGGACAGGGGTTATTCTATGGCTACACCTTC. This codes for CASSPTPGQGLFYGYTF.

The chain combines TRBV5-4 with TRBJ1-2, with a weak D call TRBD1 (6 bases). The CDR3 has 13 residues. Looked up from germline, CDR1 is SGHNT and CDR2 is YYREEE (reference sequence). V was cut by 4 bases and J by 2 bases, with 9 bases left in between. CDR3 DNA sequence: TGTGCCAGCAGCCCCGACAGGAACTATGGCTACACCTTC. It is translated as CASSPDRNYGYTF.

The chain carries TRBV6-5 and TRBJ2-7; TRBD1 matches 7 bases. The length of the CDR3 is 14 residues. The germline V gene encodes CDR1 MNHEY and CDR2 SVGAGI. The junction had 4 bases not matched to a gene; V was cut back by 2 bases and J by 3 bases. The CDR3 coding sequence is TGTGCCAGCAGTTACGCAGGGGACAGCTACGAGCAGTACTTC. Translation: CASSYAGDSYEQYF.